Listed below are T cell receptor beta chains from one sample, sequenced in a study of T-cell memory formation after mild COVID-19. TCRdb reanalysed the 5' RACE reads using MiXCR and keeps one entry per CDR3 protein. There are 300,000 to 350,000 distinct CDR3 sequences in the sample; 15% to 20% occur only once, and approximately 21% lies in the top ten. The sequenced material came from PBMCs or a T cell subset sorted from them (not recorded which). All receptors derive from a young man who had mild COVID-19 (a few samples of this study predate the infection). Cell type and time point are not known. The CDR3 runs from the conserved cysteine through the conserved F or W. Each record gives: D gene, clone size, J gene, V gene, CDR3 protein, CDR3 DNA. The D gene is left open where the match is weak. The size of a clone is reported for some rows only, either as once, few or many, or as a class for expanded clones.

>TRBD1|-|TRBJ2-5|TRBV5-1
CASSLVPGQGLLTQETQYF
TGCGCCAGCAGCTTGGTGCCGGGACAGGGGCTTTTAACCCAAGAGACCCAGTACTTC
>TRBD1|-|TRBJ2-7|TRBV7-6
CASSHRDRGEQYF
TGTGCCAGCAGCCACCGGGACAGGGGCGAGCAGTACTTC
>-|few|TRBJ1-1|TRBV7-9
CASSLIGNEAFF
TGTGCCAGCAGCTTAATTGGGAATGAAGCTTTCTTT
>-|few|TRBJ2-5|TRBV15
CATSRGVGGPQETQYF
TGTGCCACCAGCAGAGGTGTCGGGGGGCCCCAAGAGACCCAGTACTTC
>TRBD1|-|TRBJ2-5|TRBV6-6
CASSPPRQGPRQETQYF
TGTGCCAGCAGTCCTCCCCGACAGGGCCCTAGGCAAGAGACCCAGTACTTC
>TRBD1|few|TRBJ1-3|TRBV6-5
CASRPQGTENTIYF
TGTGCCAGCAGACCACAGGGGACGGAAAACACCATATATTTT
>-|-|TRBJ2-2|TRBV19
CASSIGLASTGELFF
TGTGCCAGTAGTATTGGCCTAGCGAGCACCGGGGAGCTGTTTTTT
>-|few|TRBJ1-2|TRBV5-1
CASSFEGSYGYTF
TGCGCCAGCAGCTTTGAGGGATCCTATGGCTACACCTTC
>-|-|TRBJ2-3|TRBV6-6
CASSETRDFITDTQYF
TGTGCCAGCAGCGAAACCCGGGACTTCATCACAGATACGCAGTATTTT
>TRBD2|-|TRBJ2-3|TRBV6-2/TRBV6-3
CASAPPGLVRDTQYF
TGTGCCAGCGCCCCGCCGGGACTAGTGAGAGATACGCAGTATTTT
>-|-|TRBJ1-4|TRBV7-8
CASSHMGTNEKLFF
TGTGCCAGCAGTCACATGGGAACTAATGAAAAACTGTTTTTT
>TRBD1|few|TRBJ2-2|TRBV11-2
CASRGTGGKTGELFF
TGTGCCAGCAGGGGCACAGGGGGCAAGACCGGGGAGCTGTTTTTT
>TRBD1|-|TRBJ2-5|TRBV6-9
CASSSPGAVDREAHQETQYF
TGTGCCAGCAGTTCCCCCGGCGCAGTAGACAGGGAAGCACATCAAGAGACCCAGTACTTC
>-|-|TRBJ2-3|TRBV28
CASSSTYWDFITDTQYF
TGTGCCAGCAGTTCAACCTACTGGGACTTTATCACAGATACGCAGTATTTT
>-|-|TRBJ1-6|TRBV24-1
CATSATANSPLHF
TGTGCCACCAGTGCTACAGCGAATTCACCCCTCCACTTT
>-|-|TRBJ1-3|TRBV18
CASSPPGLRLSGNTIYF
TGTGCCAGCTCACCCCCGGGACTGCGACTCTCTGGAAACACCATATATTTT
>-|few|TRBJ2-3|TRBV24-1
CATWGGLTDTQYF
TGTGCCACCTGGGGGGGGCTCACAGATACGCAGTATTTT
>-|-|TRBJ1-2|TRBV7-2
CASSLPGYYGYTF
TGTGCCAGCAGCTTACCGGGGTATTATGGCTACACCTTC
>-|few|TRBJ2-3|TRBV27
CASSLGQFTPDTQYF
TGTGCCAGCAGTTTAGGGCAGTTTACCCCAGATACGCAGTATTTT
>-|-|TRBJ1-2|TRBV10-3
CAISWNRVEDGYTF
TGTGCCATCAGTTGGAACAGGGTCGAAGATGGCTACACCTTC
>TRBD1|few|TRBJ1-2|TRBV28
CATTGQNSGYTF
TGTGCCACCACGGGACAGAATAGTGGCTACACCTTC
>-|-|TRBJ2-3|TRBV3-1
CASSQVLSDTQYF
TGTGCCAGCAGCCAAGTCTTATCCGATACGCAGTATTTT
>TRBD1|-|TRBJ2-5|TRBV7-2
CASSLAGQGAWETQYF
TGTGCCAGCAGCTTAGCAGGACAGGGGGCTTGGGAGACCCAGTACTTC
>TRBD2|-|TRBJ2-1|TRBV3-1
CASSPSGAPPDEQFF
TGTGCCAGCAGCCCTAGCGGGGCGCCACCCGATGAGCAGTTCTTC
>-|few|TRBJ1-1|TRBV18
CASSPSRGAGLNTEAFF
TGTGCCAGCTCACCTTCGAGGGGTGCGGGGCTGAACACTGAAGCTTTCTTT
>-|few|TRBJ2-4|TRBV11-2
CASSLTGTENIQYF
TGTGCCAGCAGCCTAACCGGGACGGAGAACATTCAGTACTTC
>-|few|TRBJ1-1|TRBV7-9
CASSLQGINTEAFF
TGTGCCAGCAGCTTACAGGGGATTAACACTGAAGCTTTCTTT
>-|few|TRBJ2-1|TRBV6-2/TRBV6-3
CASSPTGNTWDEQFF
TGTGCCAGCAGCCCAACAGGGAATACTTGGGATGAGCAGTTCTTC
>-|-|TRBJ2-1|TRBV2
CASSGDNEQFF
TGTGCCAGCAGTGGGGACAATGAGCAGTTCTTC
>-|many|TRBJ2-5|TRBV12-3/TRBV12-4
CASSSAGYGTQYF
TGTGCCAGCAGTTCTGCCGGGTATGGGACCCAGTACTTC
>-|few|TRBJ2-1|TRBV3-1
CASSQEGGYTYNEQFF
TGTGCCAGCAGCCAAGAGGGCGGGTATACCTACAATGAGCAGTTCTTC
>TRBD2|few|TRBJ2-5|TRBV6-1
CASSKTSRQETQYF
TGTGCCAGCTCTAAGACTAGCAGACAAGAGACCCAGTACTTC
>TRBD2|few|TRBJ2-5|TRBV15
CATSRGGLAGGYQETQYF
TGTGCCACCAGCAGAGGAGGGCTAGCGGGGGGATACCAAGAGACCCAGTACTTC